This T cell receptor (beta chain) was obtained from a study of blood T cell repertoires in COVID-19. About the research overall: From the United States, Italy and Spain came samples of acute and convalescent COVID-19. The analysed material was cDNA or gDNA that came from T cells, B-cell-depleted T cells, or PBMCs.

The length of the CDR3 is 13 residues. J lost 6 bases, V lost 4 bases, and 4 bases had no gene match. Germline CDR1 LNHDA, CDR2 SQIVND (reference sequence). Original processing notes: Reference gene primer amplification gave nucleated cell count estimates. The assay was immunoSEQ multiplex PCR, and TCRdb's table has in-frame clones only and misses some. Clonal size and the V and J genes are those of that table, whereas D and trimming came from the DNA. Found here are a few hundred thousand clones, around 84% of them singletons; the top ten hold roughly 3.6%. In this sample, this clone turned up a few times.

The TCR originated in a woman aged 18-29 years with acute or convalescent COVID-19. The specimen sequenced was peripheral blood. The chain recombines TRBV19 with TRBJ2-7, with 9 positions matching TRBD1. The CDR3 region is CASSKDRGIEQYF. CDR3 bases: TGTGCCAGTAGTAAGGACAGGGGTATCGAGCAGTACTTC. Using reference TRBV19 and TRBJ2-7 for the parts outside the CDR3, the full variable domain is DGGITQSPKYLFRKEGQNVTLSCEQNLNHDAMYWYRQDPGQGLRLIYYSQIVNDFQKGDIAEGYSVSREKKESFPLTVTSAQKNPTAFYLCASSKDRGIEQYFGPGTRLTVT.